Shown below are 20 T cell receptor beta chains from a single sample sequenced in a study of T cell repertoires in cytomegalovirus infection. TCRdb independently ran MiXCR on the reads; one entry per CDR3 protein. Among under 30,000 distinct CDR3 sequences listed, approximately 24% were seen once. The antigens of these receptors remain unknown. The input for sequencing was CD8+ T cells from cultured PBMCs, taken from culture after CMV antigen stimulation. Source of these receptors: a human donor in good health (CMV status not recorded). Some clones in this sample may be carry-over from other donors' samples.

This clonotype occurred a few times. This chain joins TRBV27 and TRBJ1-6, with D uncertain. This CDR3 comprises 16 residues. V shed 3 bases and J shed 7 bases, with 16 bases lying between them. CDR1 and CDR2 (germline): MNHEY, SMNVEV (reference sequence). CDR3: CASSFVAAALNSPLHF. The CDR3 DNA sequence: TGTGCCAGCAGTTTTGTCGCGGCGGCCTTAAATTCACCCCTCCACTTT.

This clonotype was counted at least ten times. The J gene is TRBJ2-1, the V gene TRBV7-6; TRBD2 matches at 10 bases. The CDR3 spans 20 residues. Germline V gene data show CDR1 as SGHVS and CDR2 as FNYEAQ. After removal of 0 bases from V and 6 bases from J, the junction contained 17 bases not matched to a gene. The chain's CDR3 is CASSLAASGGLYQGFNEQFF. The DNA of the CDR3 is TGTGCCAGCAGCTTAGCAGCTAGCGGGGGCCTATACCAGGGCTTCAATGAGCAGTTCTTC.

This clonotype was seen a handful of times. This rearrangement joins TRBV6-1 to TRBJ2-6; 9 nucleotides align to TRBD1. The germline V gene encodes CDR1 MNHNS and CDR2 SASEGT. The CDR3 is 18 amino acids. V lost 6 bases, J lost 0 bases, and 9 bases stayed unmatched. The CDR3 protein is CASSPWGQGNSGANVLTF. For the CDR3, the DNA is TGTGCCAGCAGCCCCTGGGGACAGGGAAACTCTGGGGCCAACGTCCTGACTTTC.

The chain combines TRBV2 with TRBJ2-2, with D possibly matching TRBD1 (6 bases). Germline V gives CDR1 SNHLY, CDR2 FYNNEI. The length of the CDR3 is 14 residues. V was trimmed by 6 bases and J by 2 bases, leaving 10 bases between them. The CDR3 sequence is CASRTGKNTGELFF. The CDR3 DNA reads TGTGCCAGCAGGACAGGAAAAAACACCGGGGAGCTGTTTTTT.

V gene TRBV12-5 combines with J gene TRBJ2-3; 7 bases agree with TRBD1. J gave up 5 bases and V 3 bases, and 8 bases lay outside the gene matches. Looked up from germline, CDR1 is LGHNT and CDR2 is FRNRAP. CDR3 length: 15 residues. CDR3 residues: CASGFLLTGIDTQYF. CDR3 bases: TGTGCTAGTGGTTTCCTATTGACAGGGATAGATACGCAGTATTTT.

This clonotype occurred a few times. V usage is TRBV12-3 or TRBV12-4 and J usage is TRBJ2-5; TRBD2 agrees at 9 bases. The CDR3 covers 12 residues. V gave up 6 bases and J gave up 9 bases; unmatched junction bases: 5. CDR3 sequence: CASRGAGGPQYF. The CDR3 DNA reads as TGTGCCAGCAGGGGAGCGGGGGGTCCCCAGTACTTC.

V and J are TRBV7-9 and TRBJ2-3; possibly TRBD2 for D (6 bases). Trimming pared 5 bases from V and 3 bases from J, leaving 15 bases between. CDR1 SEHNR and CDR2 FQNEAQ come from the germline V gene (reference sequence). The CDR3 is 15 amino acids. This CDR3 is CASSPRRLGTDTQYF. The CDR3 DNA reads TGTGCCAGCAGCCCGCGCCGACTAGGAACAGATACGCAGTATTTT.

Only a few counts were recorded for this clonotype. CDR3 sequence reads: CASSLTDTQYF. Here the CDR3 DNA reads TGTGCCAGCAGCCTCACAGATACGCAGTATTTT. The chain uses TRBV11-2 and TRBJ2-3; the D is unclear. Trimming shortened V by 5 bases and J by 2 bases, and 2 bases separated the two germline ends. The CDR3 totals 11 residues. Germline V gives CDR1 SGHAT, CDR2 FQNNGV.

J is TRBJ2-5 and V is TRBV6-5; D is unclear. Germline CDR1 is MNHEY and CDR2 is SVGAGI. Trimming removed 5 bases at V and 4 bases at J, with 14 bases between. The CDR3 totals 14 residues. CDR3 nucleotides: TGTGCCAGCAGTGATCCGGACCCCCCAGAGACCCAGTACTTC. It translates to CASSDPDPPETQYF.

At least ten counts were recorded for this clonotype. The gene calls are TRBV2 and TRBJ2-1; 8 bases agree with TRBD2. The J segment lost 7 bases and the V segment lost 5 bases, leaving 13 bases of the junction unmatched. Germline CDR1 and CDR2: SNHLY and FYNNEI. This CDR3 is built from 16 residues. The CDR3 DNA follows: TGTGCCAGCAGTCCCGAGGGGGTGGTAGCGGGGAATGAGCAGTTCTTC. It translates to CASSPEGVVAGNEQFF.

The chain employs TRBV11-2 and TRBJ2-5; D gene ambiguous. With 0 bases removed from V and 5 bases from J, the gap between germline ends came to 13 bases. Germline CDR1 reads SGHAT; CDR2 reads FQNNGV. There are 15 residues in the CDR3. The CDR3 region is CASSLEFQFSETQYF. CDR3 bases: TGTGCCAGCAGCTTAGAATTCCAGTTCTCCGAGACCCAGTACTTC.

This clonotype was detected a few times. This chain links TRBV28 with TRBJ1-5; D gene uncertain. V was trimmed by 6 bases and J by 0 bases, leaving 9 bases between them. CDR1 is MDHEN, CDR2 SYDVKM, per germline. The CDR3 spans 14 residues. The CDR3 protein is CASRLDRSNQPQHF. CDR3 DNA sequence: TGTGCCAGCAGATTGGACCGTAGCAATCAGCCCCAGCATTTT.

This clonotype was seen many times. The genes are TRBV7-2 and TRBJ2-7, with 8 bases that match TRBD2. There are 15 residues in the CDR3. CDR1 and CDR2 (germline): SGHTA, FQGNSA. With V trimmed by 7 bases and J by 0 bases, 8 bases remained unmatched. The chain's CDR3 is CASTPTGGSSYEQYF. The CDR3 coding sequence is TGTGCCAGCACCCCCACGGGGGGGAGCTCCTACGAGCAGTACTTC.

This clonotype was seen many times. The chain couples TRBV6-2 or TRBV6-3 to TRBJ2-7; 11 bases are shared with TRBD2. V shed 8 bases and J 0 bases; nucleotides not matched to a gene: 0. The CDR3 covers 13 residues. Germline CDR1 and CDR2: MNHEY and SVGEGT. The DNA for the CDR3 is TGTGCCAGCGGACTAGCGGGCTCCTACGAGCAGTACTTC. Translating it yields CASGLAGSYEQYF.

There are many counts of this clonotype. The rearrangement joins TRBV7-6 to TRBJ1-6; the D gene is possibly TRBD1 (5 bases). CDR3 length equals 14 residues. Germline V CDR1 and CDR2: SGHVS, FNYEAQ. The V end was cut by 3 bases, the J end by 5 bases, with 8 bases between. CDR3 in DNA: TGTGCCAGCAGCTTCGGGACGGATAATTCACCCCTCCACTTT. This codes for CASSFGTDNSPLHF.

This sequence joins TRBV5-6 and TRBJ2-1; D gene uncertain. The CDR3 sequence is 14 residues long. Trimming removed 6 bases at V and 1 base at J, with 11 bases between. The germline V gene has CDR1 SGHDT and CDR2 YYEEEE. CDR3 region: CASIGPLSYNEQFF. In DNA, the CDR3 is TGTGCCAGCATCGGGCCGTTATCCTACAATGAGCAGTTCTTC.

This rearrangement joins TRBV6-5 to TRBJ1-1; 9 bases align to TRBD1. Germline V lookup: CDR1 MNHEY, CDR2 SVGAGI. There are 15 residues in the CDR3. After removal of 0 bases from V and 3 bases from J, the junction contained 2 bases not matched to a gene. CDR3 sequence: CASSYSRTGDTEAFF. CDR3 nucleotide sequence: TGTGCCAGCAGTTACTCTCGGACAGGGGACACTGAAGCTTTCTTT.

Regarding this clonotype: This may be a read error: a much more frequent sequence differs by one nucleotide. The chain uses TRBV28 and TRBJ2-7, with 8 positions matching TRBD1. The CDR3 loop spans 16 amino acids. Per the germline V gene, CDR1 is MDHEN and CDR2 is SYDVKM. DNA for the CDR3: TGTGCCAGCAGTATAACGACAGGGGACAGCTCCTACAAGCAGTACTTC. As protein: CASSITTGDSSYKQYF.

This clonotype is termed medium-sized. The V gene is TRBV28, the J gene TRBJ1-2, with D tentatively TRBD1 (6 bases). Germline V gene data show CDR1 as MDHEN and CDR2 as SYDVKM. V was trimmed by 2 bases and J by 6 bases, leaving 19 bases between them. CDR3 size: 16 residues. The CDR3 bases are TGTGCCAGCAGTTTAGAGTGGGGGGCCGGGAGTGATGGCTACACCTTC. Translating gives CASSLEWGAGSDGYTF.

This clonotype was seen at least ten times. The CDR3 is CASSSTGVYAEAFF. The CDR3 DNA sequence: TGTGCCAGCAGCTCCACAGGGGTTTACGCTGAAGCTTTCTTT. The chain recombines TRBV7-2 with TRBJ1-1; 7 bases are a match to TRBD1. CDR3 length equals 14 residues. V lost 4 bases and J lost 6; bases outside the gene matches: 8. Germline V lookup: CDR1 SGHTA, CDR2 FQGNSA.